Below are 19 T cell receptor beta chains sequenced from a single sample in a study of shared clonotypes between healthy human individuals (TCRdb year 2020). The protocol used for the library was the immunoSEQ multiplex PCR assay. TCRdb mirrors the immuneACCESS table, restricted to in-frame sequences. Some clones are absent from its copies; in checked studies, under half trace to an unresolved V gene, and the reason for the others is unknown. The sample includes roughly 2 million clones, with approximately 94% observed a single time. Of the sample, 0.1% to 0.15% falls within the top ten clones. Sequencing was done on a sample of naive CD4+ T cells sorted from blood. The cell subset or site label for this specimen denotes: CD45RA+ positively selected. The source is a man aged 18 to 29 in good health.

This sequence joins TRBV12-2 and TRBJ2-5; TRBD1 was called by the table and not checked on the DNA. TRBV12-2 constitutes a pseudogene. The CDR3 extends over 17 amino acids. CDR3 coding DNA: TGTGCAAGTCGCTTAGGTATCGGACAGGGGTACCAAGAGACCCAGTACTTC. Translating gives CASRLGIGQGYQETQYF.

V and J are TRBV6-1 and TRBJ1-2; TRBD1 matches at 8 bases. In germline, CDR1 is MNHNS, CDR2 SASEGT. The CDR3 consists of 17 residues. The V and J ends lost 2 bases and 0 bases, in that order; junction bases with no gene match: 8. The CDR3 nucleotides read TGTGCCAGCAGTGAACGAACGGCAGGGGGCCCTAACTATGGCTACACCTTC. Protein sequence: CASSERTAGGPNYGYTF.

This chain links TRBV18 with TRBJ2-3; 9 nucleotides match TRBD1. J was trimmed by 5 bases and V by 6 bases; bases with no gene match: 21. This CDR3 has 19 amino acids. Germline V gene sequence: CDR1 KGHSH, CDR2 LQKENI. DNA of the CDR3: TGTGCCAGCTCTCGGTACGGGACAGGGTCTTTACAGTTCGGAGATACGCAGTATTTT. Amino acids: CASSRYGTGSLQFGDTQYF. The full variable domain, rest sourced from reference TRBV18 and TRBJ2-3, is NAGVMQNPRHLVRRRGQEARLRCSPMKGHSHVYWYRQLPEEGLKFMVYLQKENIIDESGMPKERFSAEFPKEGPSILRIQQVVRGDSAAYFCASSRYGTGSLQFGDTQYFGPGTRLTVL.

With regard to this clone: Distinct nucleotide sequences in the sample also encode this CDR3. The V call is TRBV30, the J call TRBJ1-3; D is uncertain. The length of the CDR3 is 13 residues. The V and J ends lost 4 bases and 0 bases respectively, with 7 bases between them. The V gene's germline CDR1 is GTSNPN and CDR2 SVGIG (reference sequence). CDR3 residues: CAWTRGSGNTIYF. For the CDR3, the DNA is TGTGCCTGGACTCGGGGCTCTGGAAACACCATATATTTT.

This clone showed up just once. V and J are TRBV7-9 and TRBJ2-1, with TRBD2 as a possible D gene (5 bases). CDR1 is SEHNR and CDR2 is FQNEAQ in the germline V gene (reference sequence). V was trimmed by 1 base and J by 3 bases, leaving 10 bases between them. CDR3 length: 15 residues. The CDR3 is CASSLELGDYNEQFF. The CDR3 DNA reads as TGTGCCAGCAGCTTAGAGCTCGGGGACTACAATGAGCAGTTCTTC.

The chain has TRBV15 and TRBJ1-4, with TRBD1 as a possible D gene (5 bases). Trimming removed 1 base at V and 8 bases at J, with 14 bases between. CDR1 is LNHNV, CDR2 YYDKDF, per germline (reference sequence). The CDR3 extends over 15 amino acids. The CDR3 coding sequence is TGTGCCACCAGCAGAGCAGGGCTTGGAGTGGAAAAACTGTTTTTT. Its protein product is CATSRAGLGVEKLFF.

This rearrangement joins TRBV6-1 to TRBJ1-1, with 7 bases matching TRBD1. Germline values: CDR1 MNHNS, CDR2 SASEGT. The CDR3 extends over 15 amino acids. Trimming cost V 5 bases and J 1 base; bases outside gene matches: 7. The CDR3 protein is CASSRPRTGNTEAFF. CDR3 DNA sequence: TGTGCCAGCAGTCGACCTAGGACAGGGAACACTGAAGCTTTCTTT.

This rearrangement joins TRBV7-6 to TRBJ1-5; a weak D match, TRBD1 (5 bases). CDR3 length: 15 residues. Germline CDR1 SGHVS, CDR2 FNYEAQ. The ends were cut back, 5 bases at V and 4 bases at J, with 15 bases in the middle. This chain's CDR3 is CASSTGTGPNQPQHF. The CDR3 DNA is TGTGCCAGCAGCACCGGGACGGGCCCGAATCAGCCCCAGCATTTT.

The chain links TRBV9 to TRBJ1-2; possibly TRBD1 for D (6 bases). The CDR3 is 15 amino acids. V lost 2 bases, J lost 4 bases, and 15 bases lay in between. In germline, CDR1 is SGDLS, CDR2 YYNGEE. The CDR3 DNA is TGTGCCAGCAGCGTCCAAGAAGGGGGTGTCTATGGCTACACCTTC. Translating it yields CASSVQEGGVYGYTF.

This CDR3 is CASSAQGGSYEQYF. CDR3 bases: TGTGCCAGCTCAGCGCAAGGGGGCTCCTACGAGCAGTACTTC. V is TRBV18 and J is TRBJ2-7, with D perhaps TRBD1 (6 bases). Germline CDR1 is KGHSH and CDR2 is LQKENI. The ends were cut back, 5 bases at V and 0 bases at J, with 11 bases in the middle. The CDR3 is 14 residues long.

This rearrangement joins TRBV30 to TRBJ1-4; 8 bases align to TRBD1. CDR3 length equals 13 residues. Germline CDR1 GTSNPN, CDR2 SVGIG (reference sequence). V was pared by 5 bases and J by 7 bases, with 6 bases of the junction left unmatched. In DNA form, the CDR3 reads TGTGCCTGGGGGGACAGGCGGGTTGAAAAACTGTTTTTT. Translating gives CAWGDRRVEKLFF.

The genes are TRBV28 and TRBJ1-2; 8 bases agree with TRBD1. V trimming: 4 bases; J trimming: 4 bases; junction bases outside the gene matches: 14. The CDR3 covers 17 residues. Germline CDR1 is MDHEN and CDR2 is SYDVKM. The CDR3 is CASSSRGRDQAGYGYTF. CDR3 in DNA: TGTGCCAGCAGTTCCAGGGGGCGCGACCAGGCGGGCTATGGCTACACCTTC.

CDR3 sequence (DNA): TGTGCCAGCAGTTTCGGACTCTATGGCTACACCTTC. This encodes CASSFGLYGYTF. The V gene is TRBV27, the J gene TRBJ1-2; D ambiguous. Germline values: CDR1 MNHEY, CDR2 SMNVEV (reference sequence). V was trimmed by 3 bases and J by 4 bases, leaving 6 bases between them. The CDR3 totals 12 residues.

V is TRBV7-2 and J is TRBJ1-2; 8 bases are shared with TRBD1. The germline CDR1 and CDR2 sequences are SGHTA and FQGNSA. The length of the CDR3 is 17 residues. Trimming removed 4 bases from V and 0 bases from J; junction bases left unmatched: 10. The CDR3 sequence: CASSSQIRGRSNYGYTF. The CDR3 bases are TGTGCCAGCAGCTCGCAGATCAGGGGGCGATCTAACTATGGCTACACCTTC.

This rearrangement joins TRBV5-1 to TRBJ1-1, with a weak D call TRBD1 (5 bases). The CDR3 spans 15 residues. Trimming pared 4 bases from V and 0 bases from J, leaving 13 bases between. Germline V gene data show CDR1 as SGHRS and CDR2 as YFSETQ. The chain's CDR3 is CASSVSGGMNTEAFF. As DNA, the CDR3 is TGCGCCAGCAGCGTGAGTGGGGGAATGAACACTGAAGCTTTCTTT.

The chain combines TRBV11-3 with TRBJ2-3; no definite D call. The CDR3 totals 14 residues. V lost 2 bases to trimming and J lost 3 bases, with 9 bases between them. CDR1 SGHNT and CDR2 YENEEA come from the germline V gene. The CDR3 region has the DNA TGTGCCAGCAGCTTATCGGCTAGAACAGATACGCAGTATTTT. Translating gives CASSLSARTDTQYF.

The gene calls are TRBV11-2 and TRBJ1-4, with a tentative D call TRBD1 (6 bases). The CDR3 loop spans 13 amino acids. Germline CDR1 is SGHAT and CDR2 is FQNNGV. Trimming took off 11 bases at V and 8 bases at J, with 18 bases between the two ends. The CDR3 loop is CAVGGRVGEKLFF. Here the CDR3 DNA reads TGTGCCGTCGGGGGCAGGGTAGGCGAAAAACTGTTTTTT.

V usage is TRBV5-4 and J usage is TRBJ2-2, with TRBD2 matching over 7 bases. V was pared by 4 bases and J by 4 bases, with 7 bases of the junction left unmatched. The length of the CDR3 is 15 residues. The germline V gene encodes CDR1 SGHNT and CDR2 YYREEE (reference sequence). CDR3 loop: CASSPPSGGTGELFF. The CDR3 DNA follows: TGTGCCAGCAGCCCACCGTCGGGGGGCACCGGGGAGCTGTTTTTT.

The CDR3 sequence: CASSLAVRVRNTEAFF. CDR3 nucleotides: TGTGCCAGCAGCTTAGCGGTGAGGGTGAGGAACACTGAAGCTTTCTTT. This chain connects TRBV7-2 to TRBJ1-1; unclear D gene. From germline, CDR1 is SGHTA and CDR2 FQGNSA. The V end was cut by 0 bases, the J end by 1 base, with 12 bases between. The CDR3 consists of 16 residues.